These 16 T cell receptor beta chains originate from one sample sequenced in a study of blood T cell repertoires in COVID-19. Assay used: immunoSEQ multiplex PCR; TCRdb lists only in-frame clones, some missing. The data contain under 200,000 clones, about 85% of them singletons. What was sequenced was peripheral blood. Receptors were obtained from a woman in her 70s with COVID-19, enrolled during active disease.

The chain uses TRBV6-1 and TRBJ2-2, with no clear D. This CDR3 is built from 13 residues. Germline loops: CDR1 MNHNS, CDR2 SASEGT. Trimming stripped 2 bases from V and 6 bases from J, with 7 bases between. CDR3 sequence (DNA): TGTGCCAGCAGTGAAAGTGGCCCCGGGGAGCTGTTTTTT. Amino acids: CASSESGPGELFF.

The rearrangement links TRBV3-1 (or the pseudogene TRBV3-2) to TRBJ2-1; 10 bases agree with TRBD2. The V gene's germline CDR1 is LGHDT and CDR2 YNNKEL (reference sequence). The V and J ends lost 6 bases and 0 bases, in that order; junction bases with no gene match: 14. This CDR3 contains 19 residues. The DNA of the CDR3 is TGTGCCAGCAGTCTAGGACTAGCGGTGCACACGAGCTCCTACAATGAGCAGTTCTTC. This sequence encodes CASSLGLAVHTSSYNEQFF.

This chain links TRBV11-2 with TRBJ2-7; 10 nucleotides align to TRBD1. V shed 6 bases, J shed 3 bases, and the junction held 2 bases outside the gene matches. The length of the CDR3 is 13 residues. Germline lookup yields CDR1 SGHAT and CDR2 FQNNGV. The DNA of the CDR3 is TGTGCCAGCAGAGGGACAGGGGACTACGAGCAGTACGTC. Its protein product is CASRGTGDYEQYV.

The chain links TRBV27 to TRBJ1-5; 9 bases are shared with TRBD1. Unmatched junction bases numbered 4, after V lost 3 bases and J lost 7 bases. The V gene's germline CDR1 is MNHEY and CDR2 SMNVEV (reference sequence). This CDR3 spans 14 amino acids. CDR3 in amino acids: CASSLDRGKQPQHF. The CDR3 nucleotides read TGTGCCAGCAGTTTGGACAGGGGAAAACAGCCCCAGCATTTT.

The gene calls are TRBV6-1 and TRBJ1-3; D is undetermined. This CDR3 spans 14 amino acids. The germline V and J ends were trimmed by 0 bases and 4 bases, with 7 bases remaining between them. The germline V gene encodes CDR1 MNHNS and CDR2 SASEGT. The CDR3 spells CASSEALTGNTIYF. CDR3 coding DNA: TGTGCCAGCAGTGAAGCCCTGACAGGAAACACCATATATTTT.

The rearrangement joins TRBV28 to TRBJ1-4; unclear D gene. Trimming shortened V by 5 bases and J by 8 bases, and 18 bases separated the two germline ends. This CDR3 region has 15 residues. The V gene's germline CDR1 is MDHEN and CDR2 SYDVKM. The CDR3 nucleotides read TGTGCCAGCAGTACCCGACTAACCCGTGGGGAAAAACTGTTTTTT. The encoded protein is CASSTRLTRGEKLFF.

The chain employs TRBV25-1 and TRBJ1-5, with D possibly TRBD1 on 5 matching bases. V dropped 2 bases and J dropped 6 bases, with 11 bases sitting between them. This CDR3 is 14 amino acids long. Germline CDR1 and CDR2: MGHDK and SYGVNS. CDR3 coding DNA: TGTGCCAGCAGTGAACAGGGAGGTACTCAGCCCCAGCATTTT. Amino acid sequence: CASSEQGGTQPQHF.

The rearrangement joins TRBV19 to TRBJ1-1; D unclear. Germline CDR1 and CDR2: LNHDA and SQIVND (reference sequence). V was pared by 6 bases and J by 1 base, with 9 bases between. The CDR3 runs 13 residues. The CDR3 spells CASSPRENTEAFF. The CDR3 DNA is TGTGCCAGTAGCCCTCGGGAGAACACTGAAGCTTTCTTT.

There are a few counts of this clone. The V gene is TRBV6-2 or TRBV6-3, the J gene TRBJ1-1; no firm D call. From germline, CDR1 is MNHEY and CDR2 SVGEGT. The V end was cut by 2 bases, the J end by 1 base, with 11 bases between. The CDR3 has 15 amino acids. The CDR3 sequence: CASSYRGLENTEAFF. The CDR3 DNA is TGTGCCAGCAGTTACCGAGGGTTGGAGAACACTGAAGCTTTCTTT.

V usage is TRBV27 and J usage is TRBJ1-1; D unresolved. Germline V gives CDR1 MNHEY, CDR2 SMNVEV (reference sequence). With 5 bases removed from V and 5 bases from J, the gap between germline ends came to 18 bases. The CDR3 spans 15 residues. Here the CDR3 DNA reads TGTGCCAGCAGTGCGGGCCCCGCGTCGGCTACTGAAGCTTTCTTT. It encodes CASSAGPASATEAFF.

The gene calls are TRBV3-1 (or the pseudogene TRBV3-2) and TRBJ2-1; the match to TRBD1 covers 9 bases. The germline V gene has CDR1 LGHDT and CDR2 YNNKEL (reference sequence). CDR3 length: 14 amino acids. The J segment lost 4 bases and the V segment lost 3 bases, leaving 1 base of the junction unmatched. CDR3 residues: CASSQGQGYNEQFF. The CDR3 DNA reads TGTGCCAGCAGCCAGGGACAGGGATACAATGAGCAGTTCTTC.

The chain joins TRBV3-1 (or the pseudogene TRBV3-2) to TRBJ2-1; D might be TRBD2 (6 bases). The germline V gene has CDR1 LGHDT and CDR2 YNNKEL (reference sequence). The V end lost 1 base, the J end lost 6 bases, and 13 bases lay between the germline ends. This CDR3 spans 15 amino acids. The DNA of the CDR3 is TGTGCCAGCAGCCAAGTCGCGCCAGCGGGCAATGAGCAGTTCTTC. Encoded protein: CASSQVAPAGNEQFF.

This clone was seen only once. V is TRBV9 and J is TRBJ2-3; no reliable D call. Germline V gene sequence: CDR1 SGDLS, CDR2 YYNGEE. The CDR3 is 14 residues long. V was clipped by 0 bases and J by 3 bases, with 8 bases between them. CDR3 sequence (DNA): TGTGCCAGCAGCGTAGAGGCAGCGACAGATACGCAGTATTTT. It codes for CASSVEAATDTQYF.

The CDR3: CASSPDPRLPYEQYV. CDR3 coding DNA: TGTGCCAGCAGTCCCGACCCCAGACTCCCCTACGAGCAGTACGTC. The V call is TRBV28, the J call TRBJ2-7, with no clear D. CDR1 and CDR2 from the germline V gene are MDHEN and SYDVKM. This CDR3 region has 15 residues. V lost 5 bases to trimming and J lost 2 bases, with 16 bases between them.

The gene calls are TRBV28 and TRBJ2-3; 10 bases are a match to TRBD1. This CDR3 spans 15 amino acids. With 4 bases clipped from V and 1 base from J, the junction kept 2 bases outside the gene matches. CDR1 and CDR2 from the germline V gene are MDHEN and SYDVKM. For the CDR3, the DNA is TGTGCCAGCAGTTATGGACAGGGGGGCACAGATACGCAGTATTTT. It translates to CASSYGQGGTDTQYF.

Only a few counts were recorded for this clone. J is TRBJ1-3 and V is TRBV5-1, with 8 bases lining up with TRBD1. Trimming removed 4 bases from V and 8 bases from J; junction bases left unmatched: 5. This CDR3 comprises 13 residues. Germline V gene data show CDR1 as SGHRS and CDR2 as YFSETQ. The CDR3 region is CASSPDRADTIYF. In DNA form, the CDR3 reads TGCGCCAGCAGCCCGGACAGGGCTGACACCATATATTTT.